One and the same sample provided the 2 T cell receptor beta chains below, sequenced in a study of T cells in women clearing cervical HPV infection. This table comes from immunoSEQ multiplex PCR, and its TCRdb copy is limited to in-frame clones, with some not included. In total, the table holds fewer than 35,000 clones. Sample: blood buffy coat. The receptors originated from a woman between 18 and 69 years old with a cervical HPV16 infection that either progressed to CIN3+ or cleared (not recorded which).

A remark on this clone: Coverage ceases 3 residues before the CDR3 finishes, and the germline J gene fills in the end. V gene TRBV19 combines with J gene TRBJ1-5; 7 bases are a match to TRBD1. Germline assignment: CDR1 LNHDA and CDR2 SQIVND (reference sequence). CDR3 size: 15 residues. The V and J ends lost 4 bases and 0 bases, in that order; junction bases with no gene match: 3. CDR3 DNA, as far as it was read: TGTGCCAGTAGTACTGGACAGGTTAGCAATCAGCCC. Its protein product is CASSTGQVSNQP. In full, the CDR3 reads CASSTGQVSNQPQHF.

CDR3: CAIRAGTDNSPLHF. The CDR3 bases that were read are TGTGCCATCAGGGCCGGGACAGATAATTCACCC. V is TRBV10-3 and J is TRBJ1-6; 7 bases are a match to TRBD1. The CDR3 end lies 3 residues beyond the end of the read and is filled in from the germline J gene. Germline V gives CDR1 ENHRY, CDR2 SYGVKD. The CDR3 sequence is 14 residues long. V shed 6 bases and J 5 bases; nucleotides not matched to a gene: 4.